Following are 7 T cell receptor beta chains from one sample sequenced in a study of OX40 agonist ivuxolimab in advanced cancers. The protocol used for the library was the immunoSEQ multiplex PCR assay. TCRdb took this table from immuneACCESS and kept in-frame rearrangements with V and J called. Such tables lack part of the clones; where checked against another copy, unresolved V genes explain under half of the gap, and the rest is unexplained. This sample is represented by about 93,000 clones; roughly 92% of them were singletons. Clones ranked in the top ten supply around 3% of the sample. The material sequenced was CD4+ or CD8+ T cells sorted from blood, taken in a trial of the OX40 agonist ivuxolimab. The receptors here all came from an adult with an advanced solid tumor such as melanoma, head and neck, liver or kidney cancer.

Concerning this clone itself: Since no conserved phenylalanine or tryptophan closes the CDR3, a read error is the likely cause. The CDR3 sequence: CASSLRGNYGYTS. CDR3 in DNA: TGTGCCAGCAGCTTAAGGGGGAACTATGGCTACACCTCC. The chain has TRBV11-2 and TRBJ1-2; D perhaps matches TRBD1 (6 bases). This CDR3 region has 13 residues. The germline gives CDR1 SGHAT, CDR2 FQNNGV. The V gene lost 2 bases and the J gene lost 2 bases, with 6 bases spanning the gap.

This rearrangement joins TRBV5-4 to TRBJ2-7; the match to TRBD1 covers 7 bases. The CDR3 length is 16 residues. V was pared by 4 bases and J by 2 bases, with 12 bases of the junction left unmatched. Per germline, CDR1 SGHNT and CDR2 YYREEE (reference sequence). The CDR3 loop reads CASSPRPGQIPYEQYF. The CDR3 nucleotides read TGTGCCAGCAGCCCAAGGCCGGGACAGATTCCCTACGAGCAGTACTTC. Filled out from reference TRBV5-4 and TRBJ2-7, the complete variable domain reads ETGVTQSPTHLIKTRGQQVTLRCSSQSGHNTVSWYQQALGQGPQFIFQYYREEENGRGNFPPRFSGLQFPNYSSELNVNALELDDSALYLCASSPRPGQIPYEQYFGPGTRLTVT.

This chain links TRBV6-5 with TRBJ1-1, with D hard to call. V lost 8 bases to trimming and J lost 1 base, with 11 bases between them. CDR1 and CDR2 (germline): MNHEY, SVGAGI. The CDR3 consists of 13 residues. The CDR3 loop reads CASYIQRNTEAFF. The CDR3 bases are TGTGCCAGCTACATTCAGAGGAACACTGAAGCTTTCTTT.

The V call is TRBV28, the J call TRBJ1-2; D unclear. Trimming took 10 bases from V and 6 from J, leaving 21 bases between them. This CDR3 has 14 amino acids. Germline V gene sequence: CDR1 MDHEN, CDR2 SYDVKM. The CDR3 DNA sequence: TGTGCCATCTTATTGGCTCGAGACGGGAATGGCTACACCTTC. Amino acid sequence: CAILLARDGNGYTF.

V and J are TRBV5-1 and TRBJ2-3; 7 nucleotides line up with TRBD1. J was trimmed by 4 bases and V by 2 bases; bases with no gene match: 10. The CDR3 has 16 amino acids. Germline lookup yields CDR1 SGHRS and CDR2 YFSETQ. In DNA, the CDR3 is TGCGCCAGCAGCTTAGGGACAAAAGACAGGGCAGATACGCAGTATTTT. This gives the protein CASSLGTKDRADTQYF.

The J gene is TRBJ2-3, the V gene TRBV27, with D maybe TRBD2 (6 bases). The germline gives CDR1 MNHEY, CDR2 SMNVEV (reference sequence). This CDR3 comprises 18 residues. The V gene lost 0 bases and the J gene lost 4 bases, with 20 bases spanning the gap. CDR3 region: CASSLSVLALSTPDTQYF. The CDR3 nucleotides are TGTGCCAGCAGTTTATCAGTACTAGCCTTGAGTACGCCAGATACGCAGTATTTT.

This clone was seen more than once but under ten times. The rearrangement links TRBV29-1 to TRBJ1-1; a possible D gene is TRBD1 (5 bases). CDR3 size: 12 residues. CDR1 and CDR2 (germline): SQVTM, ANQGSEA. V lost 7 bases and J 1 base, leaving 10 bases between the germline ends. The CDR3 nucleotides read TGCAGCGCTGTCCAGGGGAACACTGAAGCTTTCTTT. Protein product: CSAVQGNTEAFF.